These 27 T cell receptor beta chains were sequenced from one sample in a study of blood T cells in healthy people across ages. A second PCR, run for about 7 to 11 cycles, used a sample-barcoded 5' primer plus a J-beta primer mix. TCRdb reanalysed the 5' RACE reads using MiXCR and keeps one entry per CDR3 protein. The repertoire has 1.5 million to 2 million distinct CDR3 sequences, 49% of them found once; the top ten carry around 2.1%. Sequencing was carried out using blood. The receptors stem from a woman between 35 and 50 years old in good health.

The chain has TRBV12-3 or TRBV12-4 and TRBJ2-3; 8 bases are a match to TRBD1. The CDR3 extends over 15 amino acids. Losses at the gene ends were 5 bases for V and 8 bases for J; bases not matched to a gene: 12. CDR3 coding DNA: TGTGCCAGCAGTCCGGACAGGGCCAGATTAGGTACGCAGTATTTT. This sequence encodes CASSPDRARLGTQYF.

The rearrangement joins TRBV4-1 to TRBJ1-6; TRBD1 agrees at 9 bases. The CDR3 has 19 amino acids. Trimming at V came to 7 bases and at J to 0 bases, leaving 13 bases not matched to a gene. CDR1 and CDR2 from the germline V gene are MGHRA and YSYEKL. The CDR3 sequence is CASKPGQGRDSSYNSPLHF. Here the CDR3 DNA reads TGCGCCAGCAAGCCGGGACAGGGAAGGGACAGCTCCTATAATTCACCCCTCCACTTT.

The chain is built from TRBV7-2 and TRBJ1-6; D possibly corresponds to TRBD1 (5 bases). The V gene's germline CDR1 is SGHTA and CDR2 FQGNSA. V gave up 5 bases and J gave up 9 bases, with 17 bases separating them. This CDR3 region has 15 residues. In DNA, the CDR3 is TGTGCCAGCAGCCAGGCCGGGGGGAATAGTTCACCCCTCCACTTT. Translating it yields CASSQAGGNSSPLHF.

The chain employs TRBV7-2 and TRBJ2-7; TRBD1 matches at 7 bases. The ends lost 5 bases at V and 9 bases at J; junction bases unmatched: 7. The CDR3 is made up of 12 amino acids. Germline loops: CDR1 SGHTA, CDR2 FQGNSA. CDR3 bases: TGTGCCAGCAGCCATGACAGGGTCGGGCAGTACTTC. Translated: CASSHDRVGQYF.

The CDR3 region has the DNA TGTGCCAGCAGTTACCGGACAGGGGTTTTCTTCTACGAGCAGTACTTC. Amino acid sequence: CASSYRTGVFFYEQYF. The chain uses TRBV6-2 or TRBV6-3 and TRBJ2-5; 9 nucleotides agree with TRBD1. The J call is uncertain, as TRBJ2-7 better fits the DNA end. Germline V gives CDR1 MNHEY, CDR2 SVGEGT. This CDR3 region has 16 residues.

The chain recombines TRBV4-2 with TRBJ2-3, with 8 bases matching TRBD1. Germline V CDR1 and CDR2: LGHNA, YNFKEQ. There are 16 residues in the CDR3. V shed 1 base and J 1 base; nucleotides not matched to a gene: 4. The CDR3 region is CASSQASRGRTDTQYF. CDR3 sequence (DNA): TGTGCCAGCAGCCAAGCAAGCAGGGGGCGCACAGATACGCAGTATTTT.

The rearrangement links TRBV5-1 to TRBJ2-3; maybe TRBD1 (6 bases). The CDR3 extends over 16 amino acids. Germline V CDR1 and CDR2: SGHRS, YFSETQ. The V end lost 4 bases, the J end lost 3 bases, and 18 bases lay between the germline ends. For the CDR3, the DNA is TGCGCCAGCAGCCCCTGGGTTGGGGGCTCGACAGATACGCAGTATTTT. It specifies CASSPWVGGSTDTQYF.

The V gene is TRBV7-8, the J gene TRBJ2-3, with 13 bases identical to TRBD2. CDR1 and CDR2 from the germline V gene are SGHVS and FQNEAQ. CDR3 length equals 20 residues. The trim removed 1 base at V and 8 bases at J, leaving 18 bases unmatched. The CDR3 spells CASSLVGLAGVTTVLGTQYF. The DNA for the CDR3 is TGTGCCAGCAGCTTAGTAGGACTAGCGGGGGTAACAACAGTATTGGGTACGCAGTATTTT.

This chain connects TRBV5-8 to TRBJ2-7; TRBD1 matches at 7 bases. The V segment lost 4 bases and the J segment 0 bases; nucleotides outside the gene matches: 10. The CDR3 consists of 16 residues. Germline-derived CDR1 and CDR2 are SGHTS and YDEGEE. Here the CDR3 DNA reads TGTGCCAGCAGCCTAAGGGGACAGTTGATCTCCTACGAGCAGTACTTC. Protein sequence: CASSLRGQLISYEQYF.

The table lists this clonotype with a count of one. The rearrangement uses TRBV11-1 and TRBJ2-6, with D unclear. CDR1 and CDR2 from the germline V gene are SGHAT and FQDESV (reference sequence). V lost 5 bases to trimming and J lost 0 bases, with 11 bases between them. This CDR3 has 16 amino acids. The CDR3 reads CASSPRPFSGANVLTF. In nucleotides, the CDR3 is TGTGCCAGCAGCCCTAGACCGTTCTCTGGGGCCAACGTCCTGACTTTC. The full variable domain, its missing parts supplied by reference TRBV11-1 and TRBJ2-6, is EAEVAQSPRYKITEKSQAVAFWCDPISGHATLYWYRQILGQGPELLVQFQDESVVDDSQLPKDRFSAERLKGVDSTLKIQPAELGDSAMYLCASSPRPFSGANVLTFGAGSRLTVL.

CDR3 in DNA: TGTGCCAGCGGCCGCCCGGGACAGTTAGCTGTTCAGCCCCAGCATTTT. It specifies CASGRPGQLAVQPQHF. The gene calls are TRBV6-5 and TRBJ1-5; 7 nucleotides agree with TRBD1. Per germline, CDR1 MNHEY and CDR2 SVGAGI. With 8 bases clipped from V and 6 bases from J, the junction kept 16 bases outside the gene matches. This CDR3 comprises 16 residues.

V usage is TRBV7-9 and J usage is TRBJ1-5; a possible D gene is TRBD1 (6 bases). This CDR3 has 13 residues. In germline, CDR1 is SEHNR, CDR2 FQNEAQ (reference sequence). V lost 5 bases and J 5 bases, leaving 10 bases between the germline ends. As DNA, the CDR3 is TGTGCCAGCAGCCCAGGGGTATATCAGCCCCAGCATTTT. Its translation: CASSPGVYQPQHF. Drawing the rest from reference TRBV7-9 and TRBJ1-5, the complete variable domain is DTGVSQNPRHKITKRGQNVTFRCDPISEHNRLYWYRQTLGQGPEFLTYFQNEAQLEKSRLLSDRFSAERPKGSFSTLEIQRTEQGDSAMYLCASSPGVYQPQHFGDGTRLSIL.

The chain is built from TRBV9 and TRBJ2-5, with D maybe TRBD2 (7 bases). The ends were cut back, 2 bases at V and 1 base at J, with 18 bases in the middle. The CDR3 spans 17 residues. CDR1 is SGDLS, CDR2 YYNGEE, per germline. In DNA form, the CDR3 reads TGTGCCAGCAGCGTCAAAGGGGGGGTACTCATCCAAGAGACCCAGTACTTC. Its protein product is CASSVKGGVLIQETQYF.

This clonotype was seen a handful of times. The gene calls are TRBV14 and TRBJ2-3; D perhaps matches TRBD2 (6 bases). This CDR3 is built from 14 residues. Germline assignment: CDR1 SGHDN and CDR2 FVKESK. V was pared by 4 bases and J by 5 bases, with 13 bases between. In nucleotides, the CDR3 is TGTGCCAGCAGCCCCTATCGGCGGGGAGATACGCAGTATTTT. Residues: CASSPYRRGDTQYF.

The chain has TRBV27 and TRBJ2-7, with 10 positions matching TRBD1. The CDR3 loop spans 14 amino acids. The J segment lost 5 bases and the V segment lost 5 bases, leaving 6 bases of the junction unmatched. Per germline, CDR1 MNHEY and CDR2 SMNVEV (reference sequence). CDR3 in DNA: TGTGCCAGCAGTCGCCGGGGACAGGGGAACGAGCAGTACTTC. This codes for CASSRRGQGNEQYF.

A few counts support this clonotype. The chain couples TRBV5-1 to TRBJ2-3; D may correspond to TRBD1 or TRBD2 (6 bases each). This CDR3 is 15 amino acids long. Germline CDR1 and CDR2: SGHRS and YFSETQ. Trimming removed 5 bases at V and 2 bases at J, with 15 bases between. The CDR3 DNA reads TGCGCCAGCAGGGTACAGGGACTTAACACAGATACGCAGTATTTT. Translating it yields CASRVQGLNTDTQYF.

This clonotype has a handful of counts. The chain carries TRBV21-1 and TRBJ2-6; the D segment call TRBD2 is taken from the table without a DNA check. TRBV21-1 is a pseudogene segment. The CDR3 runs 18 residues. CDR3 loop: CASSKVAGSNSGANVLTF. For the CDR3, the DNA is TGTGCCAGCAGCAAAGTAGCAGGATCAAACTCTGGGGCCAACGTCCTGACTTTC.

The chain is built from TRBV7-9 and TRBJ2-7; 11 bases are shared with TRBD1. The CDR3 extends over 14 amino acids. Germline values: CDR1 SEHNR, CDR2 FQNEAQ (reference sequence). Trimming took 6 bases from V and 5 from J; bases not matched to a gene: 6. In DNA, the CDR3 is TGTGCCAGCAGACGGACAGGGGGCTTGGACGAGCAGTACTTC. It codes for CASRRTGGLDEQYF. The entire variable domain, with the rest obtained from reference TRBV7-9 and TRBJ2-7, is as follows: DTGVSQNPRHKITKRGQNVTFRCDPISEHNRLYWYRQTLGQGPEFLTYFQNEAQLEKSRLLSDRFSAERPKGSFSTLEIQRTEQGDSAMYLCASRRTGGLDEQYFGPGTRLTVT.

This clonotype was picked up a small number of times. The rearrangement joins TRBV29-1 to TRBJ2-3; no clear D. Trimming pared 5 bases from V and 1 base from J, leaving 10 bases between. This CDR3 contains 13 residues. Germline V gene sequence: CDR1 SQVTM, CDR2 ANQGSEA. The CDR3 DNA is TGCAGCGTTATTATTGCGGGCACAGATACGCAGTATTTT. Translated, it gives CSVIIAGTDTQYF.

The CDR3 loop reads CATSDPGTGGTNTQYF. CDR3 DNA sequence: TGTGCCACCAGTGACCCCGGGACAGGGGGCACGAATACGCAGTATTTT. The rearrangement joins TRBV24-1 to TRBJ2-3, with 12 bases fitting TRBD1. V lost 4 bases, J lost 7 bases, and 8 bases stayed unmatched. The germline V gene encodes CDR1 KGHDR and CDR2 SFDVKD. This CDR3 spans 16 amino acids.

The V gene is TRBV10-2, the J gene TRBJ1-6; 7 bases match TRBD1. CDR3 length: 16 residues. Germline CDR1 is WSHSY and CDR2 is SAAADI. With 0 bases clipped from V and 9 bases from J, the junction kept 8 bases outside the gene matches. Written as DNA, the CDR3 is TGCGCCAGCAGTGAGTCGACGAACGCAGGGGGTTCACCCCTCCACTTT. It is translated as CASSESTNAGGSPLHF.

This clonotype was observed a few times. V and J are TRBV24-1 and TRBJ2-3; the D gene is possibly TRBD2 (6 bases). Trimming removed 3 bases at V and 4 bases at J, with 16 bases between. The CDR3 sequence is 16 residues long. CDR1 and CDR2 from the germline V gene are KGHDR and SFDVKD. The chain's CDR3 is CATSDPTSLRADTQYF. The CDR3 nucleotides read TGTGCCACCAGTGATCCGACTAGTCTCAGGGCAGATACGCAGTATTTT.

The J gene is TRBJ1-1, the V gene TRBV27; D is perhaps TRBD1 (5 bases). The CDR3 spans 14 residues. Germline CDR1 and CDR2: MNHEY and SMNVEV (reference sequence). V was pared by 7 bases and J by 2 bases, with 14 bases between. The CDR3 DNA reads TGTGCCAGCAAGATCCTAGGGGTTAACACTGAAGCTTTCTTT. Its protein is CASKILGVNTEAFF.

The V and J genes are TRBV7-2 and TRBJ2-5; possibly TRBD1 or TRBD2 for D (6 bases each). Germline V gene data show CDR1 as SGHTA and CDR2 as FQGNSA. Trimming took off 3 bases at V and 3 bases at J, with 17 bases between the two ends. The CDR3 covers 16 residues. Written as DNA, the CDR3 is TGTGCCAGCAGCTTCACTCGGGGGCCAGCAAAAGAGACCCAGTACTTC. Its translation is CASSFTRGPAKETQYF.

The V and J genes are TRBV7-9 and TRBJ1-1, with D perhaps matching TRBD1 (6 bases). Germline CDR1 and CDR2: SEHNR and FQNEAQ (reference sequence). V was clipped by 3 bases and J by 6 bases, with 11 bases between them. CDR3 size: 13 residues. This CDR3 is CASSFGGMAEAFF. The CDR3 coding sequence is TGTGCCAGCAGCTTCGGGGGCATGGCTGAAGCTTTCTTT.

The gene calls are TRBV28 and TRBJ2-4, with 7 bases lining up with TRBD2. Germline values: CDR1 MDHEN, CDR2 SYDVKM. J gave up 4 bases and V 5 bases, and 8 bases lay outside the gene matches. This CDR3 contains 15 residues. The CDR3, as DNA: TGTGCCAGCAGTCCCGGGGGGAATTGGAAAAACATTCAGTACTTC. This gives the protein CASSPGGNWKNIQYF.

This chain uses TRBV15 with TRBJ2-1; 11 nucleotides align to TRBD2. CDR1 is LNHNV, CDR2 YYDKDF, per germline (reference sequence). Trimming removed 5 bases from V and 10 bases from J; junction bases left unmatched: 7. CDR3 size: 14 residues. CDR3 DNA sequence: TGTGCCACCAGCGTTAGCGGGGGGGCCGAGGAGCAGTTCTTC. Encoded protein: CATSVSGGAEEQFF.